The TCR beta chain under discussion was sequenced for a study of early T cells in non-severe SARS-CoV-2 infection. Study-level points and caveats: Anti-spike CD8 responses were favored in VDJdb matching, and private and CD4 specificities were missed.

TCRdb processed the 5' RACE reads anew with MiXCR; each CDR3 protein has one entry. Counted here are about 33,000 distinct CDR3 sequences, 4.7% occurring once; the ten biggest clones make up about 7.9%. CDR3 size: 15 residues. The V end lost 1 base, the J end lost 3 bases, and 13 bases lay between the germline ends. The germline V gene encodes CDR1 SGHDN and CDR2 FVKESK. This clonotype has a count of ten or more. What it binds is not known. This clonotype originated in an adult who was a healthcare worker with PCR-confirmed SARS-CoV-2 infection or an uninfected control (not recorded which). V usage is TRBV14 and J usage is TRBJ2-7; D may be TRBD2 (5 bases). The specimen sequenced was whole blood. The CDR3 DNA follows: TGTGCCAGCAGCCAAGTCGGAGGTGGTGACTACGAGCAGTACTTC. Amino acid sequence: CASSQVGGGDYEQYF.